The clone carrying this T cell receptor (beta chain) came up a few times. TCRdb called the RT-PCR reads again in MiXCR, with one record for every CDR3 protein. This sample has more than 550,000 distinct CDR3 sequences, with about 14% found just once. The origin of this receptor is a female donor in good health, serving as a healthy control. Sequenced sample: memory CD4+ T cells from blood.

CDR3 sequence reads: CASTLASPYSNQPQHF. The CDR3 DNA sequence: TGTGCCAGCACCCTCGCCTCCCCTTATAGCAATCAGCCCCAGCATTTT. The rearrangement uses TRBV28 and TRBJ1-5; D remains unclear. Looked up from germline, CDR1 is MDHEN and CDR2 is SYDVKM. This CDR3 comprises 16 residues. V dropped 7 bases and J dropped 0 bases, with 16 bases sitting between them.